This is a list of T cell receptor beta chains from one sample in a study of blood T cell repertoires in COVID-19. The data were produced by immunoSEQ multiplex PCR, yet TCRdb's version contains in-frame clones alone and is incomplete. The sample holds 130,000 to 150,000 clones, about three quarters seen once. Sequencing was done on a sample of peripheral blood. These receptors were taken from an older woman with acute or convalescent COVID-19. CDR3s include the opening cysteine and the closing phenylalanine or tryptophan. D genes are given only for firm matches. Part of the rows lack a size; the others show once, few, many or a class for expanded clones.

abundance	v_gene	d_gene	j_gene	CDR3aa	CDR3nt
NA	TRBV6-5	NA	TRBJ2-2	CASSYQTGPTGELFF	TGTGCCAGCAGTTACCAAACAGGGCCCACCGGGGAGCTGTTTTTT
NA	TRBV29-1	NA	TRBJ2-1	CSVRGGSPHEQFF	TGCAGCGTTAGGGGGGGTTCCCCTCATGAGCAGTTCTTC
NA	TRBV7-2	TRBD2	TRBJ2-1	CASSIFPSGDSYNEQFF	TGTGCCAGCAGCATTTTCCCTAGCGGTGACTCCTACAATGAGCAGTTCTTC
NA	TRBV27	TRBD2	TRBJ2-7	CASSFQILPGLATSYEQYF	TGTGCCAGCAGTTTTCAAATTTTACCGGGACTAGCGACCTCCTACGAGCAGTACTTC
NA	TRBV6-5	NA	TRBJ2-3	CASSRQGTDTQYF	TGTGCCAGCAGTCGGCAGGGCACAGATACGCAGTATTTT
NA	TRBV5-6	TRBD1	TRBJ2-7	CASSYDRGFYEQYF	TGTGCCAGCAGTTACGACAGGGGGTTTTACGAGCAGTACTTC
NA	TRBV2	NA	TRBJ2-1	CASSLRNEQFF	TGTGCCAGCAGCCTTCGGAATGAGCAGTTCTTC
NA	TRBV10-3	TRBD1	TRBJ1-5	CAISVTGGQPQHF	TGTGCCATCAGTGTAACAGGGGGTCAGCCCCAGCATTTT
NA	TRBV6-5	TRBD2	TRBJ2-1	CASRATSGSYEQFF	TGTGCCAGCAGGGCGACTAGCGGGAGCTATGAGCAGTTCTTC
NA	TRBV9	TRBD2	TRBJ2-7	CASSLSGSGHEQYF	TGTGCCAGCAGCCTTAGCGGGAGTGGGCACGAGCAGTACTTC
NA	TRBV7-9	NA	TRBJ2-7	CASSLRHPWSSYEQYF	TGTGCCAGCAGCCTTCGCCATCCCTGGAGCTCCTACGAGCAGTACTTC
NA	TRBV9	TRBD1	TRBJ2-1	CASTPSGTGYNEQFF	TGTGCCAGCACCCCCTCCGGGACAGGGTATAATGAGCAGTTCTTC
NA	TRBV10-1	NA	TRBJ2-1	CASSPWWGPWDEQFF	TGCGCCAGCAGTCCTTGGTGGGGCCCTTGGGATGAGCAGTTCTTC
once	TRBV27	NA	TRBJ2-1	CASRPGDARGFYNEQFF	TGTGCCAGCAGACCGGGGGACGCCCGGGGGTTTTACAATGAGCAGTTCTTC
NA	TRBV5-1	TRBD1	TRBJ2-1	CASSRDRSYNEQFF	TGCGCCAGCAGCCGGGACAGGTCGTACAATGAGCAGTTCTTC
NA	TRBV7-9	NA	TRBJ2-7	CASSSYEQYF	TGTGCCAGCAGCTCTTACGAGCAGTACTTC
NA	TRBV27	TRBD1	TRBJ1-1	CASSYVQGAWTEAFF	TGTGCCAGCAGCTATGTACAGGGGGCATGGACTGAAGCTTTCTTT
many	TRBV2	TRBD1	TRBJ2-3	CASSLIQGGPQYF	TGTGCCAGCAGTCTAATACAGGGGGGTCCGCAGTATTTT
NA	TRBV3-1/TRBV3-2	TRBD1	TRBJ1-2	CASSPSGQGGYGYTF	TGTGCCAGCAGCCCCTCCGGACAGGGTGGGTATGGCTACACCTTC
NA	TRBV27	TRBD2	TRBJ2-5	CASSFSGAQETQYF	TGTGCCAGCAGTTTCAGCGGGGCCCAAGAGACCCAGTACTTC
NA	TRBV25-1	NA	TRBJ1-5	CASSTPDSNQPQHF	TGTGCCAGCAGTACACCCGATAGCAATCAGCCCCAGCATTTT
NA	TRBV5-1	NA	TRBJ1-2	CASSWVYPSGSTQDYGYTF	TGCGCCAGCAGCTGGGTTTATCCGTCAGGTTCGACCCAGGACTATGGCTACACCTTC
NA	TRBV9	TRBD2	TRBJ2-1	CASSTRGLSPNNEQFF	TGTGCCAGCAGCACCCGGGGACTATCCCCCAACAATGAGCAGTTCTTC
NA	TRBV12-3/TRBV12-4	NA	TRBJ2-2	CASSLSAGELFF	TGTGCCAGCAGTTTATCAGCCGGGGAGCTGTTTTTT
NA	TRBV5-4	NA	TRBJ2-1	CASSLGTEYNEQFF	TGTGCCAGCAGCCTGGGGACTGAATACAATGAGCAGTTCTTC
NA	TRBV9	TRBD2	TRBJ2-7	CASSSSGGTATYEQYF	TGTGCCAGCAGCTCCTCCGGGGGGACGGCGACCTACGAGCAGTACTTC
NA	TRBV11-1	NA	TRBJ1-3	CASSLGVPGGNTIYF	TGTGCCAGCAGCTTAGGTGTTCCAGGTGGAAACACCATATATTTT
NA	TRBV9	TRBD1	TRBJ1-1	CASSDDRVGTEAFF	TGTGCCAGCAGCGATGACAGGGTTGGCACTGAAGCTTTCTTT
NA	TRBV11-2	NA	TRBJ2-3	CASRGLRRRPDTQYF	TGTGCCAGCAGGGGTTTAAGGAGAAGGCCAGATACGCAGTATTTT
NA	TRBV5-6	TRBD1	TRBJ1-2	CASSFPGQEGRQDGYTF	TGTGCCAGCAGCTTCCCCGGACAGGAGGGTAGACAAGACGGCTACACCTTC
NA	TRBV28	NA	TRBJ1-4	CASSLPNRANEKLFF	TGTGCCAGCAGTTTACCCAACAGGGCTAATGAAAAACTGTTTTTT
NA	TRBV3-1/TRBV3-2	NA	TRBJ1-1	CASSQDEGVVTEAFF	TGTGCCAGCAGCCAAGATGAGGGGGTAGTCACTGAAGCTTTCTTT
NA	TRBV2	NA	TRBJ2-7	CASSNRVEQYF	TGTGCCAGCAGTAACAGGGTCGAGCAGTACTTC
NA	TRBV5-1	NA	TRBJ2-3	CASSLGGSWTDTQYF	TGCGCCAGCAGCTTGGGCGGCTCTTGGACAGATACGCAGTATTTT
NA	TRBV11-2	TRBD1	TRBJ2-1	CASSLRQGGVDEQFF	TGTGCCAGCAGCTTGAGACAGGGTGGTGTGGATGAGCAGTTCTTC
NA	TRBV10-3	NA	TRBJ2-7	CAISEYTRDGYEQYF	TGTGCCATCAGTGAGTATACGCGGGACGGGTACGAGCAGTACTTC
NA	TRBV7-8	TRBD2	TRBJ2-7	CASSPPDRAGVREQYF	TGTGCCAGCAGCCCGCCCGACCGGGCGGGAGTACGTGAGCAGTACTTC
NA	TRBV28	TRBD2	TRBJ2-1	CASSSSGTSGLLSYNEQFF	TGTGCCAGCAGTTCCTCCGGGACTAGCGGGCTACTCTCCTACAATGAGCAGTTCTTC
NA	TRBV11-3	NA	TRBJ2-3	CASPNLSVARKTDTQYF	TGTGCCAGCCCCAATCTTTCGGTGGCTAGAAAAACAGATACGCAGTATTTT
NA	TRBV19	TRBD1	TRBJ2-5	CASSTRTGWQETQYF	TGTGCCAGTAGTACCAGGACAGGGTGGCAAGAGACCCAGTACTTC
NA	TRBV18	NA	TRBJ1-5	CASSPQGNNQPQHF	TGTGCCAGCTCACCACAGGGGAACAATCAGCCCCAGCATTTT